These 8 T cell receptor beta chains were sequenced from one sample in a study of CD8 T cells in ankylosing spondylitis. Findings of the study overall: For ankylosing spondylitis blood, a TCR beta motif of several highly homologous variants appeared characteristic.

For these receptors, no antigen is known. TCRdb reprocessed the 5' RACE reads with MiXCR, giving one entry per CDR3 protein. The table records hundreds of thousands of distinct CDR3 sequences, 25% to 30% of them present only once. The sample was blood, either unsorted or a sorted T cell fraction (not recorded which). The receptors derive from a male donor with ankylosing spondylitis.

The chain has TRBV27 and TRBJ1-1; D gene ambiguous. V lost 6 bases, J lost 6 bases, and 20 bases lay in between. The CDR3 loop spans 15 amino acids. Germline-derived CDR1 and CDR2 are MNHEY and SMNVEV (reference sequence). The CDR3 DNA reads TGTGCCAGCAGGGTTAAAGCGGGCGCCGGCCCTGAAGCTTTCTTT. This gives the protein CASRVKAGAGPEAFF.

This chain joins TRBV7-2 and TRBJ2-2, with D possibly TRBD2 on 6 matching bases. V shed 1 base and J shed 3 bases, with 12 bases lying between them. This CDR3 has 16 amino acids. Germline loops: CDR1 SGHTA, CDR2 FQGNSA. The DNA of the CDR3 is TGTGCCAGCAGCTTAGGGGGGGTCGGCGACACCGGGGAGCTGTTTTTT. This gives the protein CASSLGGVGDTGELFF.

V usage is TRBV11-2 and J usage is TRBJ2-7; the match to TRBD2 covers 9 bases. Germline lookup yields CDR1 SGHAT and CDR2 FQNNGV. Losses at the gene ends were 5 bases for V and 6 bases for J; bases not matched to a gene: 8. The length of the CDR3 is 14 residues. The CDR3 reads CASSQLAGGSEQYF. CDR3 nucleotides: TGTGCCAGCAGCCAACTAGCGGGCGGGTCCGAGCAGTACTTC.

This clonotype was seen a few times. This chain uses TRBV7-8 with TRBJ2-7; TRBD2 aligns across 7 bases. Germline CDR1 SGHVS, CDR2 FQNEAQ. CDR3 length: 13 residues. V shed 2 bases and J 6 bases; nucleotides not matched to a gene: 4. DNA for the CDR3: TGTGCCAGCAGCTTATTTACGGGGGGCGAGCAGTACTTC. Amino acids: CASSLFTGGEQYF.

About this clonotype: In this CDR3 the conserved last residue, phenylalanine or tryptophan, is missing, so a read error is likely. This chain uses TRBV7-2 with TRBJ2-1; 10 bases agree with TRBD2. J lost 2 bases, V lost 3 bases, and 4 bases had no gene match. From germline, CDR1 is SGHTA and CDR2 FQGNSA. The CDR3 consists of 16 residues. The CDR3, as DNA: TGTGCCAGCAGCTTGAGCGGGAGGGCCCCCTACAATGAGCAGTTCCTC. Translation gives CASSLSGRAPYNEQFL.

J is TRBJ2-1 and V is TRBV20-1; 10 nucleotides align to TRBD1. The ends lost 6 bases at V and 0 bases at J; junction bases unmatched: 5. Germline CDR1 is DFQATT and CDR2 is SNEGSKA (reference sequence). The CDR3 has 15 amino acids. CDR3: CSALDRGLSYNEQFF. Written as DNA, the CDR3 is TGCAGTGCCCTAGACAGGGGGCTCTCCTACAATGAGCAGTTCTTC.

This clonotype was recorded a few times. The chain has TRBV14 and TRBJ1-6; no firm D call. Germline V gene data show CDR1 as SGHDN and CDR2 as FVKESK. Trimming took off 5 bases at V and 1 base at J, with 9 bases between the two ends. The CDR3 is 15 residues long. The DNA of the CDR3 is TGTGCCAGCAGCAACCCTGGATCCTATAATTCACCCCTCCACTTT. Residues: CASSNPGSYNSPLHF. Variable domain in full (rest from reference TRBV14 and TRBJ1-6): EAGVTQFPSHSVIEKGQTVTLRCDPISGHDNLYWYRRVMGKEIKFLLHFVKESKQDESGMPNNRFLAERTGGTYSTLKVQPAELEDSGVYFCASSNPGSYNSPLHFGNGTRLTVT.

The chain combines TRBV23-1 with TRBJ2-6, with 7 bases lining up with TRBD1. TRBV23-1 is annotated as an ORF whose role is uncertain. The J segment lost 3 bases and the V segment lost 7 bases, leaving 9 bases of the junction unmatched. The CDR3 loop spans 16 amino acids. This CDR3 is CASNKTGVCGANVLTF. The CDR3 DNA reads TGCGCCAGCAACAAAACAGGGGTGTGTGGGGCCAACGTCCTGACTTTC.